Below, 5 T cell receptor beta chains from the same sample are listed, as sequenced in a study of cytomegalovirus exposure and HLA in healthy donors. It was with 60 Vbeta and 13 Jbeta primers that the PCR ran. Sequencing used immunoSEQ multiplex PCR; TCRdb keeps in-frame clones, though not all of them. The table shows about 190,000 clones, with approximately 86% occurring only once. Source material: PBMCs. These receptors were collected from a woman aged 30 to 39 in good health and CMV-seronegative.

The V gene is TRBV5-6, the J gene TRBJ2-7; 7 bases line up with TRBD1. CDR1 SGHDT and CDR2 YYEEEE come from the germline V gene. This CDR3 contains 15 residues. Unmatched junction bases numbered 10, after V lost 3 bases and J lost 4 bases. The CDR3 DNA follows: TGTGCCAGCAGCTACCCGACAGGGAACCTTTACGAGCAGTACTTC. Translated, it gives CASSYPTGNLYEQYF.

This clone was picked up one time. The chain uses TRBV12-5 and TRBJ2-3, with 9 positions matching TRBD2. This CDR3 region has 16 residues. V trimming: 1 base; J trimming: 6 bases; junction bases outside the gene matches: 8. The V gene's germline CDR1 is LGHNT and CDR2 FRNRAP. CDR3: CASGLGSAGGPDTQYF. The CDR3 DNA is TGTGCTAGTGGTTTGGGTTCGGCGGGGGGGCCGGATACGCAGTATTTT. The full variable domain, its missing parts supplied by reference TRBV12-5 and TRBJ2-3, is DARVTQTPRHKVTEMGQEVTMRCQPILGHNTVFWYRQTMMQGLELLAYFRNRAPLDDSGMPKDRFSAEMPDATLATLKIQPSEPRDSAVYFCASGLGSAGGPDTQYFGPGTRLTVL.

The chain employs TRBV28 and TRBJ2-5; the D is unclear. CDR3 length: 12 residues. Germline V lookup: CDR1 MDHEN, CDR2 SYDVKM. V was cut by 6 bases and J by 7 bases, with 12 bases left in between. The CDR3 spells CASSSASGTQYF. The CDR3 nucleotides read TGTGCCAGCAGCTCGGCCTCGGGGACCCAGTACTTC.

This chain connects TRBV6-1 to TRBJ2-7; no reliable D call. This CDR3 has 12 residues. Germline V CDR1 and CDR2: MNHNS, SASEGT. V lost 7 bases and J 6 bases, leaving 13 bases between the germline ends. For the CDR3, the DNA is TGTGCCAGCATGGGTATCCCTAGCGAGCAGTACTTC. Translation gives CASMGIPSEQYF.

This chain links TRBV2 with TRBJ2-7; perhaps TRBD1 as D (6 bases). V was pared by 7 bases and J by 2 bases, with 15 bases between. Per germline, CDR1 SNHLY and CDR2 FYNNEI. The length of the CDR3 is 14 residues. DNA of the CDR3: TGTGCCAGCACCTCAGGACAGACTACCTACGAGCAGTACTTC. This encodes CASTSGQTTYEQYF.